This TCR beta chain was sequenced for a study of CD8 T cells in Susac syndrome. The sequenced target, TCR beta, came from blood CD8+ and CD4+ T cells. CDR1 is SQVTM, CDR2 ANQGSEA, per germline. This CDR3 contains 12 residues. V was clipped by 6 bases and J by 9 bases; unmatched bases: 8. With random hexamers, 0.5 to 1 ug RNA was reverse transcribed. An immunoSEQ multiplex PCR amplified TCR beta CDR3 over 54 Vbeta and 13 Jbeta. TCRdb re-derived calls from the immunoSEQ multiplex PCR reads in MiXCR, one entry per CDR3 protein. The data hold under 150,000 distinct CDR3 sequences, with around 94% observed a single time. Study-wide results and limits: The study recognized that its TCR sequencing and HLA analysis covered a relatively small number of individuals.

In regard to this clonotype: Antigen unknown.

This chain joins TRBV29-1 and TRBJ2-1; 7 bases map to TRBD1. This TCR came from a human donor in good health. The source material was CD8+ T cells from PBMCs. The CDR3: CSVVTGDSEQFF. In nucleotides, the CDR3 is TGCAGCGTCGTCACAGGGGACAGTGAGCAGTTCTTC.